The clone carrying this T cell receptor beta chain was recorded once. The antigen is unknown. These data are taken from a study of identifying expanded T cells in peripheral blood. Profiling relied on immunoSEQ multiplex PCR, and the TCRdb table lists in-frame clones only, not all of them. The table lists about 58,000 clones, around 83% of them singletons. Points from the study as a whole: Clone count variance between approximately 2-week samples rose with total template count.

Germline V gives CDR1 SGHNT, CDR2 YENEEA. The CDR3 spans 15 residues. The V and J ends lost 1 base and 4 bases respectively, with 10 bases between them. The sample comprised blood. The sequence came from a person aged 18 to 69 in good health. The V gene is TRBV11-3, the J gene TRBJ2-2; D call uncertain. The CDR3 is CASSLVHLTTGELFF. The CDR3 nucleotides are TGTGCCAGCAGCTTAGTTCACTTGACCACCGGGGAGCTGTTTTTT.